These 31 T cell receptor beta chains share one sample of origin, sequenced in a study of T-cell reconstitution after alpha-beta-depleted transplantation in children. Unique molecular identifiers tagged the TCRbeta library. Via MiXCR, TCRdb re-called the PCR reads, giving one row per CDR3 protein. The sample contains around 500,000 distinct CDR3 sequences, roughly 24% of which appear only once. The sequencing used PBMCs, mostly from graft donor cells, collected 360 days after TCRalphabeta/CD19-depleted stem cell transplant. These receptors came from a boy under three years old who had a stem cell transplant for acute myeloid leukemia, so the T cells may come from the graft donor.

Written as DNA, the CDR3 is TGCAGTGCTATTCTAGCGGGGGGGCCAGATACGCAGTATTTT. Protein: CSAILAGGPDTQYF. The rearrangement links TRBV20-1 to TRBJ2-3, with TRBD2 matching over 12 bases. The CDR3 runs to 14 residues. Losses at the gene ends were 4 bases for V and 4 bases for J; bases not matched to a gene: 3. CDR1 DFQATT and CDR2 SNEGSKA come from the germline V gene (reference sequence).

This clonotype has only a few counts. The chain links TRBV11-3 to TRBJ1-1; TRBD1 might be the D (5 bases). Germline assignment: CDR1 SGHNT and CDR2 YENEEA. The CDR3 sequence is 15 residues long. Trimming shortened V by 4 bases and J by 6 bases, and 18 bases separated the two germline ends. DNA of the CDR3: TGTGCCAGCAGCTACGCTGGGGGGAGGCGCCCTGAAGCTTTCTTT. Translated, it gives CASSYAGGRRPEAFF.

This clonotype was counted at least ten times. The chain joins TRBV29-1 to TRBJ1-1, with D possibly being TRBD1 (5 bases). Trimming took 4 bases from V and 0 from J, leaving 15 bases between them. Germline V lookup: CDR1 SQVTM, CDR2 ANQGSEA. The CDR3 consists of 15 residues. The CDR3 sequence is CSVGVGASMNTEAFF. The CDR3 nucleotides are TGCAGCGTTGGAGTAGGGGCCTCTATGAACACTGAAGCTTTCTTT.

CDR3 sequence reads: CASSLAFHGGHQETQYF. CDR3 nucleotides: TGTGCCAGCAGCTTGGCCTTTCACGGGGGGCACCAAGAGACCCAGTACTTC. The chain carries TRBV5-4 and TRBJ2-5; D is perhaps TRBD2 (7 bases). Germline CDR1 reads SGHNT; CDR2 reads YYREEE (reference sequence). This CDR3 has 17 amino acids. Trimming cost V 0 bases and J 0 bases, with 15 bases left between them.

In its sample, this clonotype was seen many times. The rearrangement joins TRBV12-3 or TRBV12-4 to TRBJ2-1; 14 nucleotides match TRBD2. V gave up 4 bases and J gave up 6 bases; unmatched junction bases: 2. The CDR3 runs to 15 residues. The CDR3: CASSWGLAGVNEQFF. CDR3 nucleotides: TGTGCCAGCAGTTGGGGACTAGCGGGAGTCAATGAGCAGTTCTTC.

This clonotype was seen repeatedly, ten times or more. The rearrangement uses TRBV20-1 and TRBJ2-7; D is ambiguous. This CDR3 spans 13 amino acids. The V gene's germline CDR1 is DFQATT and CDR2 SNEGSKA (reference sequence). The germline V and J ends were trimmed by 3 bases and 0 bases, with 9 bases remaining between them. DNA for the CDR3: TGCAGTGCTAGGCCCGACACCTCCTACGAGCAGTACGTC. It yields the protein CSARPDTSYEQYV.

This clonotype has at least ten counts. CDR3 region: CASRLGTGYGNEQFF. The CDR3 DNA follows: TGTGCCAGCAGACTCGGGACAGGGTACGGCAATGAGCAGTTCTTC. This rearrangement joins TRBV6-5 to TRBJ2-1, with 9 bases matching TRBD1. V shed 6 bases, J shed 6 bases, and the junction held 9 bases outside the gene matches. This CDR3 has 15 amino acids. CDR1 and CDR2 (germline): MNHEY, SVGAGI.

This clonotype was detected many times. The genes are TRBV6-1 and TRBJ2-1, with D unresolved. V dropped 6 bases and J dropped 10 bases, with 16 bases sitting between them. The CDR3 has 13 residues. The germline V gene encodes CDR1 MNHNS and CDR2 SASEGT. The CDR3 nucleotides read TGTGCCAGCAGCCCGCAAACTCGAGCCGAGCAGTTCTTC. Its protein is CASSPQTRAEQFF.

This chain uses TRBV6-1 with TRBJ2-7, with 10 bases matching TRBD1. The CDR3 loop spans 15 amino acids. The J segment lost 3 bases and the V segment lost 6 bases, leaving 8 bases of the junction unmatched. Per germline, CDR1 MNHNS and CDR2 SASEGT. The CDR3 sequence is CASRPTGTGVYEQYF. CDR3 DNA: TGTGCCAGCAGGCCTACCGGGACAGGGGTCTACGAGCAGTACTTC.

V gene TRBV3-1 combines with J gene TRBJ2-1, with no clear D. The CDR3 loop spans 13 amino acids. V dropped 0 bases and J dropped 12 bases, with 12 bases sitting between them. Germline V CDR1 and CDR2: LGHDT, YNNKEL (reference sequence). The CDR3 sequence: CASSQENTAMQFF. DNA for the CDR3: TGTGCCAGCAGCCAAGAAAATACAGCGATGCAGTTCTTC.

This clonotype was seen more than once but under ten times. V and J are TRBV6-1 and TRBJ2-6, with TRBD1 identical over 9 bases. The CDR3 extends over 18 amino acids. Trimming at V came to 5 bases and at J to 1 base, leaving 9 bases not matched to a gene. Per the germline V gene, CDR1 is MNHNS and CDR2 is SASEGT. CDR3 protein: CASSKGGQGLSGANVLTF. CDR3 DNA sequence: TGTGCCAGCAGTAAAGGGGGACAGGGTCTTTCTGGGGCCAACGTCCTGACTTTC.

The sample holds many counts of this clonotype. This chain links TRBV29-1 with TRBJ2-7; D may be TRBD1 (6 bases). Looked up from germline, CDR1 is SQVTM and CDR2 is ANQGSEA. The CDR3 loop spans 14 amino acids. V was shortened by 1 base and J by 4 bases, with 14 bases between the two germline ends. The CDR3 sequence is CSVEVEGGQYEQYV. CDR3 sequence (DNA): TGCAGCGTTGAAGTAGAAGGCGGACAGTACGAGCAGTACGTC.

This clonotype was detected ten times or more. The chain's CDR3 is CASSKVGESESIEPQHF. CDR3 coding DNA: TGTGCCAGCAGCAAAGTGGGGGAGTCCGAAAGCATTGAGCCCCAGCATTTT. J is TRBJ1-5 and V is TRBV21-1; the D call TRBD1 from the table was never checked on the DNA. TRBV21-1 is listed as a pseudogene. The CDR3 extends over 17 amino acids.

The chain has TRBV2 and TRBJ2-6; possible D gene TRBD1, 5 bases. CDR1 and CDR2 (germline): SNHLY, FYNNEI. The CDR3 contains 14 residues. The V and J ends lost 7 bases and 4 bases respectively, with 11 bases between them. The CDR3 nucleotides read TGTGCCAGCAATATAGGGGCAGGGGCCAACGTCCTGACTTTC. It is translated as CASNIGAGANVLTF.

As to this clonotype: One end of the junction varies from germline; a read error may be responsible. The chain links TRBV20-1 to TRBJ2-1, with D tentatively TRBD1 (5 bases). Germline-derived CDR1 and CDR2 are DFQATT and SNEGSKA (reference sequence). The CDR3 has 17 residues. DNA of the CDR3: TGCTGTGCTTCCTCCCCCGCAGGGTTGAGGTCCTACAATGAGCAGTTCTTC. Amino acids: CCASSPAGLRSYNEQFF.

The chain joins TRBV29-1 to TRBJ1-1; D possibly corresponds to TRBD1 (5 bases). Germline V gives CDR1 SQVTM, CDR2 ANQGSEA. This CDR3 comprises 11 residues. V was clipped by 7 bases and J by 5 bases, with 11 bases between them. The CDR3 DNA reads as TGCAGCGGAGTCCGGGGGACTGAAGCTTTCTTT. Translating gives CSGVRGTEAFF.

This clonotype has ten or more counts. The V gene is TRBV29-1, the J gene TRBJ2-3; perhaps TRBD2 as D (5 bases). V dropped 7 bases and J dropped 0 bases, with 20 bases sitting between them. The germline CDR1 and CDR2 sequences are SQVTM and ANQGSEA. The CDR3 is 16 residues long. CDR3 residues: CSAAFMIAWSTDTQYF. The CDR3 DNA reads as TGCAGCGCCGCCTTCATGATAGCGTGGAGCACAGATACGCAGTATTTT.

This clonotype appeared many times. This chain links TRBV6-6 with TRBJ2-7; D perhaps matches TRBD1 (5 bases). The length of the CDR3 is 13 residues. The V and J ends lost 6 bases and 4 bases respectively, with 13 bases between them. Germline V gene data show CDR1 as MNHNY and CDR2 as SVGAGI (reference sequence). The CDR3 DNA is TGTGCCAGCAGCCTAAGATCAGGGTACGAGCAGTACGTC. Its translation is CASSLRSGYEQYV.

The CDR3 DNA follows: TGCAGCGTTCAGGGGGGGTCCCGCAATCAGCCCCAGCATTTT. It encodes CSVQGGSRNQPQHF. V usage is TRBV29-1 and J usage is TRBJ1-5; 7 bases are a match to TRBD1. The J segment lost 2 bases and the V segment lost 5 bases, leaving 6 bases of the junction unmatched. There are 14 residues in the CDR3. The germline gives CDR1 SQVTM, CDR2 ANQGSEA. Based on the CDR3 plus reference TRBV29-1 and TRBJ1-5, the full variable domain is SAVISQKPSRDICQRGTSLTIQCQVDSQVTMMFWYRQQPGQSLTLIATANQGSEATYESGFVIDKFPISRPNLTFSTLTVSNMSPEDSSIYLCSVQGGSRNQPQHFGDGTRLSIL.

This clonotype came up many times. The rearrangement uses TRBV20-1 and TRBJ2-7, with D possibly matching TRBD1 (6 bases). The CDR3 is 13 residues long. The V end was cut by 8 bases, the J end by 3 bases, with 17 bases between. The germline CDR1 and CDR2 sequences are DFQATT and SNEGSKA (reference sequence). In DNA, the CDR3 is TGCAGTAGAACAGGGAATACGTTCTACGAGCAGTACTTC. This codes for CSRTGNTFYEQYF.

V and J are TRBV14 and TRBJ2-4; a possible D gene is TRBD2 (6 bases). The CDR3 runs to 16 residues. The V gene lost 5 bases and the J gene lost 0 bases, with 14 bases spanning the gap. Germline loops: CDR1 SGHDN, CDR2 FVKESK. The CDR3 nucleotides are TGTGCCAGCAGCTCGGGACTGGCCCTAGCCAAAAACATTCAGTACTTC. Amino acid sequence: CASSSGLALAKNIQYF.

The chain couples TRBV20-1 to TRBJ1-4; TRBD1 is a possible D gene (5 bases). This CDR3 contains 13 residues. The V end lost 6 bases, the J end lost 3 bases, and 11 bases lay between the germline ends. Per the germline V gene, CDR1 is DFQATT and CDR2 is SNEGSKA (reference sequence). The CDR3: CSAQEGPNEKLFF. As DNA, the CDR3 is TGCAGTGCCCAGGAGGGGCCTAATGAAAAACTGTTTTTT.

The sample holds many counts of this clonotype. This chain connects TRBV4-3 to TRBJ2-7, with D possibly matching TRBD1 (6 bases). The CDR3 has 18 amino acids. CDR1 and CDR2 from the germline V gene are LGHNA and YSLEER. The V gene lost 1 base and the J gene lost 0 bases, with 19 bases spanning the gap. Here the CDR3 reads CASSQARPQGHFSYEQYF. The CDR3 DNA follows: TGCGCCAGCAGCCAAGCTCGGCCCCAGGGGCACTTCTCCTACGAGCAGTACTTC.

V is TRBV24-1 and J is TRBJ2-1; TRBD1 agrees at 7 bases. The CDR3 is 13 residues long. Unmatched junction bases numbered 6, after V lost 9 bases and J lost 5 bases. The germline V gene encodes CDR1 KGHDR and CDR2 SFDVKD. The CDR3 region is CATGLDRNNEQFF. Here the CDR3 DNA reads TGTGCCACCGGGTTGGACAGGAACAATGAGCAGTTCTTC.

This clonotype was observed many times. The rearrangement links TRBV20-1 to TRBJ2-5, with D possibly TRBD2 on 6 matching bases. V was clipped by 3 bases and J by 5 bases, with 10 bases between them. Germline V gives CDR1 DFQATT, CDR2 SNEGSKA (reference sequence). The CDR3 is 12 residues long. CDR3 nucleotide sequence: TGCAGTGCTAGCGGGGGATCGGAGACCCAGTACTTC. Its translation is CSASGGSETQYF.

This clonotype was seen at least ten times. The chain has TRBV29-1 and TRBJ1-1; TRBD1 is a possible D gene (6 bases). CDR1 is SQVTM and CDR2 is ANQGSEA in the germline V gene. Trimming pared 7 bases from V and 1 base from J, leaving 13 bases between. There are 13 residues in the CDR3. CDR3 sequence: CSACRGGNTEAFF. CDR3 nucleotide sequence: TGCAGCGCTTGCAGGGGAGGGAACACTGAAGCTTTCTTT.

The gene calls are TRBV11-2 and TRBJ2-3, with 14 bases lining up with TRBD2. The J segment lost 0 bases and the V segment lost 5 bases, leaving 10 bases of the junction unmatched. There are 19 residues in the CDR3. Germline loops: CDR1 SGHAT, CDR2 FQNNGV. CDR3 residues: CASSGRTSGGPLSTDTQYF. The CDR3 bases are TGTGCCAGCAGCGGACGGACTAGCGGGGGGCCGCTGAGCACAGATACGCAGTATTTT.

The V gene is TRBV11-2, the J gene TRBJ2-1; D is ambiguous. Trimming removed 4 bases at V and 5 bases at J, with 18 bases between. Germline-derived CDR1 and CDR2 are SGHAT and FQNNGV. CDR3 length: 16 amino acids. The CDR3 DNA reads TGTGCCAGCAGCTCCTATGTCGGGCAGGCGGACAATGAGCAGTTCTTC. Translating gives CASSSYVGQADNEQFF.

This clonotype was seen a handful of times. DNA of the CDR3: TGCGCCAGCAGTGGGGGGGAGTATTCCTACGAGCAGTACTTC. Translating it yields CASSGGEYSYEQYF. The rearrangement links TRBV5-1 to TRBJ2-7; 7 bases align to TRBD2. Trimming cost V 5 bases and J 1 base; bases outside gene matches: 6. Germline lookup yields CDR1 SGHRS and CDR2 YFSETQ. The CDR3 is 14 residues long.

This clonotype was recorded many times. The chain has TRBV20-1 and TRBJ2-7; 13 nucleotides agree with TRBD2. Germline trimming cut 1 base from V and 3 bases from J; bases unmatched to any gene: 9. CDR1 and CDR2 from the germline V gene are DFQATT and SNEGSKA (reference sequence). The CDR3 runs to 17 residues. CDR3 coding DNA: TGCAGTGCTAGAGGGACTAGCGGGGGCCCCAGGAACTACGAGCAGTACGTC. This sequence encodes CSARGTSGGPRNYEQYV.

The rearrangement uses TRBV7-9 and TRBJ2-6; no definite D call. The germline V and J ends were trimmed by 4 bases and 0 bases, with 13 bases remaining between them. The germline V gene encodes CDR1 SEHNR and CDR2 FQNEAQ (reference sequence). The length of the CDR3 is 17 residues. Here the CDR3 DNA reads TGTGCCAGCAGCTCTTGGCGGTCGAGCTCTGGGGCCAACGTCCTGACTTTC. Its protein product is CASSSWRSSSGANVLTF.